The next 3 T cell receptor beta chains were all read from a single sample in a study of T cell responses to AZD1222 COVID-19 vaccine (dated by TCRdb to about 2021). Receptor libraries were prepared by the immunoSEQ multiplex PCR assay. Here the immuneACCESS table is served through TCRdb, limited to in-frame sequences with V and J called. Missing clones are a known gap in these copies; in checked studies unresolved V genes cover under half, and the rest lacks a known reason. The sample records 150,000 or so clones, roughly nine tenths of which are singletons. Clones ranked in the top ten supply approximately 3.8% of the sample. The time point label, read with the paper, signifies: about 28 days (+/-7) after the second vaccine dose. The sample here was peripheral blood, taken 28 days after the second AZD1222 dose. The receptors shown here come from an adult who received the AZD1222 COVID-19 vaccine.

The chain recombines TRBV5-1 with TRBJ1-1; D remains ambiguous. Germline values: CDR1 SGHRS, CDR2 YFSETQ. V lost 5 bases and J 1 base, leaving 9 bases between the germline ends. The CDR3 is 13 residues long. CDR3 DNA: TGCGCCAGCAGGCGGGCTCCGAACACTGAAGCTTTCTTT. It is translated as CASRRAPNTEAFF.

This clone has just one count. The V gene is TRBV19, the J gene TRBJ1-2, with D hard to call. This CDR3 is built from 11 residues. The germline V gene encodes CDR1 LNHDA and CDR2 SQIVND (reference sequence). As DNA, the CDR3 is TGTGCTACACCCGCTAACTATGGCTACACCTTC. It codes for CATPANYGYTF.

The gene calls are TRBV27 and TRBJ1-1; unclear D gene. Trimming removed 3 bases from V and 3 bases from J, with 11 bases in between. This CDR3 is 14 amino acids long. Germline CDR1 is MNHEY and CDR2 is SMNVEV (reference sequence). The CDR3 loop reads CASSLGSRHTEAFF. The CDR3 coding sequence is TGTGCCAGCAGTTTGGGTTCACGGCACACTGAAGCTTTCTTT.